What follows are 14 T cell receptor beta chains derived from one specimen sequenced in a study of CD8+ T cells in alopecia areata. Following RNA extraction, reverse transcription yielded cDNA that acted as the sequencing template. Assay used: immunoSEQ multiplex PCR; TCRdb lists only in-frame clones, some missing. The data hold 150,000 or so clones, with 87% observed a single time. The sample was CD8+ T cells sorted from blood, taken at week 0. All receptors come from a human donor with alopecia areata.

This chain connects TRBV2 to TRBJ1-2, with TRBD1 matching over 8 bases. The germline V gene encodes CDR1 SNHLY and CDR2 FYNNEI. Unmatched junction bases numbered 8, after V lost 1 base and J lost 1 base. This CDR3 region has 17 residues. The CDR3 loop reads CASSEVPPGQDNYGYTF. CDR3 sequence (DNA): TGTGCCAGCAGTGAAGTCCCCCCGGGACAGGATAACTATGGCTACACCTTC.

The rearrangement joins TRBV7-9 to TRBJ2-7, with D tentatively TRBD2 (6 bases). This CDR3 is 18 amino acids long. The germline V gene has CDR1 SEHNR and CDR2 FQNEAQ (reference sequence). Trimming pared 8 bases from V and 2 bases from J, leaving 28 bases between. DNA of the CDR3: TGTGCCAGCCAGAACTGGCATAGGCGGGATCTCCGCCCCTACGAGCAGTACTTC. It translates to CASQNWHRRDLRPYEQYF.

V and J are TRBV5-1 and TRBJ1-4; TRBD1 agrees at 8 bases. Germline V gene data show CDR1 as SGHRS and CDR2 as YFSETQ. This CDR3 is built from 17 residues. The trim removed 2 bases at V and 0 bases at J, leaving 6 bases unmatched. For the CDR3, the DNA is TGCGCCAGCAGCTTTGACAGGGGAAAGACAACTAATGAAAAACTGTTTTTT. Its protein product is CASSFDRGKTTNEKLFF.

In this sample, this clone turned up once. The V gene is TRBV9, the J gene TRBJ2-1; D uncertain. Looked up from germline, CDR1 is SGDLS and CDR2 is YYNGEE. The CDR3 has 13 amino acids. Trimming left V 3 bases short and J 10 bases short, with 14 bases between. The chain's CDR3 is CASSASNAVEQFF. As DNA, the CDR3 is TGTGCCAGCAGCGCCTCGAACGCAGTAGAGCAGTTCTTC. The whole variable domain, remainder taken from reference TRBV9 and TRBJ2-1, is DSGVTQTPKHLITATGQRVTLRCSPRSGDLSVYWYQQSLDQGLQFLIQYYNGEERAKGNILERFSAQQFPDLHSELNLSSLELGDSALYFCASSASNAVEQFFGPGTRLTVL.

The CDR3 reads CSARPGGSSYNEQFF. The CDR3 DNA is TGCAGCGCGAGACCAGGGGGCTCGTCCTACAATGAGCAGTTCTTC. This chain connects TRBV29-1 to TRBJ2-1; 8 bases match TRBD1. The ends lost 7 bases at V and 1 base at J; junction bases unmatched: 9. CDR1 and CDR2 (germline): SQVTM, ANQGSEA. The CDR3 loop spans 15 amino acids.

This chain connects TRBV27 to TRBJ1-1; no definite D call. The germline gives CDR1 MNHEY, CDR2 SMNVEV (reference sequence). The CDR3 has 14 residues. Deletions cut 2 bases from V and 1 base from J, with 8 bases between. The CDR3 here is CASSLGGSNTEAFF. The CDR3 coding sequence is TGTGCCAGCAGTTTAGGAGGGTCGAACACTGAAGCTTTCTTT.

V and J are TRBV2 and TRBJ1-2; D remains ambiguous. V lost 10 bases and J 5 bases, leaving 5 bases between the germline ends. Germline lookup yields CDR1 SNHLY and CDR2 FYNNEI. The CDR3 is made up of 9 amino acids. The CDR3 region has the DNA TGTGCCACCCTATATGGCTACACCTTC. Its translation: CATLYGYTF.

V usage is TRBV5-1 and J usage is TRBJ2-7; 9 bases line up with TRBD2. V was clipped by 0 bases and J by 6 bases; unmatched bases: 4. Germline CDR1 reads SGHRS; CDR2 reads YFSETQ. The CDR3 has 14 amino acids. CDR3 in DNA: TGCGCCAGCAGCTTGGTTCAGCGGGAGGTCGAGCAGTACTTC. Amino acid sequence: CASSLVQREVEQYF.

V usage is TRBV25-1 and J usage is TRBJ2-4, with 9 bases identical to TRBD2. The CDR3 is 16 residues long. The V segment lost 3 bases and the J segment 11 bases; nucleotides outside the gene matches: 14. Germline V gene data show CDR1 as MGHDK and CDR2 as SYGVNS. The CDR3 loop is CASSDSTSGRWEVQYF. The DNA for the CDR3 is TGTGCCAGCAGTGACTCGACTAGCGGAAGGTGGGAGGTTCAGTACTTC. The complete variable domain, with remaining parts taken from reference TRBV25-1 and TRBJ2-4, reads EADIYQTPRYLVIGTGKKITLECSQTMGHDKMYWYQQDPGMELHLIHYSYGVNSTEKGDLSSESTVSRIRTEHFPLTLESARPSHTSQYLCASSDSTSGRWEVQYFGAGTRLSVL.

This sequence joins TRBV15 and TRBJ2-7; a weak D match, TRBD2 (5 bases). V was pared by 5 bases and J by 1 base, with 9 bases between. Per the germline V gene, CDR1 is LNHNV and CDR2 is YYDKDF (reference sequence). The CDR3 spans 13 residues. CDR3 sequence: CATSGGGSYEQYF. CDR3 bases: TGTGCCACCAGCGGAGGCGGTTCCTACGAGCAGTACTTC.

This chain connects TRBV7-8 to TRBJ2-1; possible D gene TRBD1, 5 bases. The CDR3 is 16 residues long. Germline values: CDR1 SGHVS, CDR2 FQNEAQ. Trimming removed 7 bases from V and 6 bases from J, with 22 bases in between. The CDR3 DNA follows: TGTGCCAGCACCACAACAAGGGGATCTCGCGCCAATGAGCAGTTCTTC. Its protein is CASTTTRGSRANEQFF.

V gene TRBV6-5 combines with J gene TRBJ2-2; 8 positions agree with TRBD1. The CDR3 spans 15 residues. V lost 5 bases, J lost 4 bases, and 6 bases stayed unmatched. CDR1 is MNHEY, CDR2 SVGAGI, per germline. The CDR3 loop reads CASSIQGARTGELFF. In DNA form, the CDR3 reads TGTGCCAGCAGTATTCAGGGGGCGCGCACCGGGGAGCTGTTTTTT.

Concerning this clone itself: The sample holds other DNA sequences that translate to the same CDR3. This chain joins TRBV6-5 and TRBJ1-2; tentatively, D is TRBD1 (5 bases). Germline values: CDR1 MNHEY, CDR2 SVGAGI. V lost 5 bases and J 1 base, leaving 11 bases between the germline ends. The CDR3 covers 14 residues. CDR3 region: CASSPGRYNYGYTF. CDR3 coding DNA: TGTGCCAGCAGTCCGGGACGGTATAACTATGGCTACACCTTC.

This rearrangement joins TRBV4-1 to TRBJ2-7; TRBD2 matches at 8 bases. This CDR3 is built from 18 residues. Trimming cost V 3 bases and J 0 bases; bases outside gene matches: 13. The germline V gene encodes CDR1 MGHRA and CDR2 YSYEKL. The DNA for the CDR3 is TGCGCCAGCAGCCACGGTTCGGGAGTAGCGGGACTCTCCTACGAGCAGTACTTC. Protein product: CASSHGSGVAGLSYEQYF.